The 25 T cell receptor beta chains below were found in one sample sequenced in a study of blood T cell repertoires in COVID-19. TCRdb's table, derived via immunoSEQ multiplex PCR, lists solely in-frame clones and lacks some. The table shows about 200,000 clones, with roughly 82% occurring only once. Sequencing was done on a sample of peripheral blood. These receptors originate from a man aged 45-60 years with active or convalescent COVID-19.

The chain is built from TRBV6-2 or TRBV6-3 and TRBJ2-7; TRBD2 aligns across 9 bases. The CDR3 loop spans 15 amino acids. Germline V CDR1 and CDR2: MNHEY, SVGEGT. Trimming cost V 0 bases and J 3 bases; bases outside gene matches: 3. The CDR3 nucleotides read TGTGCCAGCAGTTACTCGAGACTAGCGGACTACGAGCAGTACGTC. Translation: CASSYSRLADYEQYV.

This chain connects TRBV7-6 to TRBJ1-1, with 7 bases matching TRBD1. From germline, CDR1 is SGHVS and CDR2 FNYEAQ. CDR3 size: 15 residues. V shed 1 base and J 4 bases; nucleotides not matched to a gene: 6. The CDR3 sequence: CASSLVGGQFTEAFF. Here the CDR3 DNA reads TGTGCCAGCAGCTTAGTGGGGGGACAGTTCACTGAAGCTTTCTTT. Variable domain in full (rest from reference TRBV7-6 and TRBJ1-1): GAGVSQSPRYKVTKRGQDVALRCDPISGHVSLYWYRQALGQGPEFLTYFNYEAQQDKSGLPNDRFSAERPEGSISTLTIQRTEQRDSAMYRCASSLVGGQFTEAFFGQGTRLTVV.

This sequence joins TRBV3-1 (or the pseudogene TRBV3-2) and TRBJ2-5; possible D gene TRBD1, 5 bases. Trimming removed 7 bases at V and 4 bases at J, with 16 bases between. This CDR3 spans 14 amino acids. Germline V CDR1 and CDR2: LGHDT, YNNKEL (reference sequence). The CDR3 sequence: CASTWTARGETQYF. CDR3 nucleotides: TGTGCCAGCACCTGGACCGCAAGGGGAGAGACCCAGTACTTC.

This clone was seen a few times. CDR3 protein: CASSQGGRTEAFF. CDR3 DNA sequence: TGTGCCAGCAGCCAAGGGGGGCGCACTGAAGCTTTCTTT. The chain carries TRBV4-2 and TRBJ1-1; a possible D gene is TRBD1 (6 bases). Trimming pared 1 base from V and 4 bases from J, leaving 7 bases between. CDR1 and CDR2 from the germline V gene are LGHNA and YNFKEQ. CDR3 length: 13 residues.

CDR3 in DNA: TGTGCCAGCAGCTTAAGAAGTGGGAGGGGCGCCGGGGAGCTGTTTTTT. Residues: CASSLRSGRGAGELFF. The V call is TRBV7-9, the J call TRBJ2-2, with 7 bases lining up with TRBD2. Trimming at V came to 2 bases and at J to 6 bases, leaving 9 bases not matched to a gene. Germline loops: CDR1 SEHNR, CDR2 FQNEAQ (reference sequence). This CDR3 is 16 amino acids long.

The V and J genes are TRBV2 and TRBJ2-1; 8 bases line up with TRBD2. This CDR3 region has 14 residues. CDR1 is SNHLY, CDR2 FYNNEI, per germline. Losses at the gene ends were 5 bases for V and 9 bases for J; bases not matched to a gene: 9. The CDR3 nucleotides are TGTGCCAGCAGTACTAGCGGTGGGTGGGGTGAGCAGTTCTTC. Protein sequence: CASSTSGGWGEQFF.

The V gene is TRBV12-3 or TRBV12-4, the J gene TRBJ2-3, with D uncertain. The V gene lost 3 bases and the J gene lost 2 bases, with 6 bases spanning the gap. The CDR3 runs 13 residues. The CDR3 nucleotides are TGTGCCAGCAGTTTTTTGGCCACAGATACGCAGTATTTT. Amino acid sequence: CASSFLATDTQYF.

The chain links TRBV7-2 to TRBJ2-2; no reliable D call. V lost 5 bases and J 4 bases, leaving 11 bases between the germline ends. Looked up from germline, CDR1 is SGHTA and CDR2 is FQGNSA. The CDR3 contains 14 residues. The CDR3 protein is CASSATRFTGELFF. The CDR3 DNA sequence: TGTGCCAGCAGCGCGACAAGGTTCACCGGGGAGCTGTTTTTT. The full variable domain, completed using reference TRBV7-2 and TRBJ2-2, is GAGVSQSPSNKVTEKGKDVELRCDPISGHTALYWYRQSLGQGLEFLIYFQGNSAPDKSGLPSDRFSAERTGGSVSTLTIQRTQQEDSAVYLCASSATRFTGELFFGEGSRLTVL.

This chain joins TRBV6-1 and TRBJ1-2, with 7 bases lining up with TRBD1. This CDR3 is built from 15 residues. V shed 3 bases and J 4 bases; nucleotides not matched to a gene: 8. Germline V gene sequence: CDR1 MNHNS, CDR2 SASEGT. The chain's CDR3 is CASSDRQGNGYGYTF. The CDR3 DNA sequence: TGTGCCAGCAGTGATCGACAGGGAAACGGCTATGGCTACACCTTC.

This sequence joins TRBV3-1 (or the pseudogene TRBV3-2) and TRBJ2-5; the match to TRBD1 covers 10 bases. The CDR3 has 14 residues. Germline V gene sequence: CDR1 LGHDT, CDR2 YNNKEL (reference sequence). V dropped 1 base and J dropped 5; count of bases not matched to a gene: 1. The DNA for the CDR3 is TGTGCCAGCAGCCAAGCGGACAGGGGGGAGACCCAGTACTTC. It is translated as CASSQADRGETQYF.

The V gene is TRBV5-4, the J gene TRBJ1-4, with D perhaps matching TRBD1 (6 bases). Between the trimmed V and J ends, which lost 0 bases and 0 bases, there was a span of 12 bases. The germline CDR1 and CDR2 sequences are SGHNT and YYREEE (reference sequence). There are 17 residues in the CDR3. CDR3 region: CASSLAAGASTNEKLFF. As DNA, the CDR3 is TGTGCCAGCAGCTTGGCCGCAGGGGCCTCAACTAATGAAAAACTGTTTTTT.

The rearrangement links TRBV6-6 to TRBJ2-7; tentatively, D is TRBD2 (5 bases). With 6 bases removed from V and 3 bases from J, the gap between germline ends came to 9 bases. This CDR3 has 12 residues. Germline V gene data show CDR1 as MNHNY and CDR2 as SVGAGI (reference sequence). Written as DNA, the CDR3 is TGTGCCAGCAGCGAAGGGAGCTACGAGCAGTACTTC. Amino acid sequence: CASSEGSYEQYF.

This clone was observed a handful of times. The chain uses TRBV5-1 and TRBJ1-2, with TRBD1 matching 7 bases. CDR3 size: 15 residues. The V gene end was trimmed by 1 base and the J gene end by 4 bases; junction bases not matched to a gene: 7. Per germline, CDR1 SGHRS and CDR2 YFSETQ. CDR3 in amino acids: CASSLLVGDSYGYTF. CDR3 in DNA: TGCGCCAGCAGCTTGCTGGTAGGGGACAGCTATGGCTACACCTTC.

The gene calls are TRBV28 and TRBJ2-6, with D perhaps matching TRBD2 (5 bases). The CDR3 has 18 amino acids. V was pared by 3 bases and J by 0 bases, with 15 bases between. Germline V gene sequence: CDR1 MDHEN, CDR2 SYDVKM. The CDR3 sequence is CASSLSGLTHSGANVLTF. DNA for the CDR3: TGTGCCAGCAGTTTGAGTGGACTCACTCACTCTGGGGCCAACGTCCTGACTTTC.

This clone was observed a single time. This chain joins TRBV6-5 and TRBJ1-1; D not certain. The CDR3 is 13 residues long. From germline, CDR1 is MNHEY and CDR2 SVGAGI. The V gene lost 6 bases and the J gene lost 3 bases, with 11 bases spanning the gap. The CDR3 DNA follows: TGTGCCAGCAGGGAGAGAGGGTACACTGAAGCTTTCTTT. Its translation is CASRERGYTEAFF.

The chain couples TRBV6-2 or TRBV6-3 to TRBJ2-5; D unclear. The CDR3 totals 14 residues. CDR1 and CDR2 from the germline V gene are MNHEY and SVGEGT. The ends were cut back, 3 bases at V and 1 base at J, with 9 bases in the middle. CDR3 amino acids: CASSYWAAQETQYF. The CDR3 coding sequence is TGTGCCAGCAGTTATTGGGCAGCCCAAGAGACCCAGTACTTC.

The table lists this clone with a count of one. The chain's CDR3 is CASTRTGEDYGYTF. In DNA form, the CDR3 reads TGTGCCAGTACTAGGACAGGGGAAGACTATGGCTACACCTTC. The genes are TRBV19 and TRBJ1-2; TRBD1 matches at 9 bases. From germline, CDR1 is LNHDA and CDR2 SQIVND (reference sequence). V gave up 7 bases and J gave up 3 bases; unmatched junction bases: 6. The length of the CDR3 is 14 residues.

The CDR3 DNA is TGTGCCAGCAGCTTAGTTGCGGGGAATTATGAGCAGTTCTTC. Its translation is CASSLVAGNYEQFF. The chain uses TRBV7-2 and TRBJ2-1; weak D call: TRBD2 (6 bases). V lost 1 base to trimming and J lost 8 bases, with 12 bases between them. The CDR3 sequence is 14 residues long. Germline CDR1 is SGHTA and CDR2 is FQGNSA.

The chain recombines TRBV7-2 with TRBJ1-2; D remains ambiguous. CDR3 length: 14 amino acids. The V gene lost 0 bases and the J gene lost 0 bases, with 5 bases spanning the gap. The germline gives CDR1 SGHTA, CDR2 FQGNSA. CDR3 sequence: CASSLAVANYGYTF. Here the CDR3 DNA reads TGTGCCAGCAGCTTAGCGGTAGCTAACTATGGCTACACCTTC.

This chain connects TRBV5-4 to TRBJ2-2, with D possibly matching TRBD2 (6 bases). Germline loops: CDR1 SGHNT, CDR2 YYREEE (reference sequence). With 0 bases removed from V and 3 bases from J, the gap between germline ends came to 15 bases. The CDR3 extends over 17 amino acids. CDR3 sequence reads: CASSLAPGRGDTGELFF. The CDR3 DNA reads as TGTGCCAGCAGCTTGGCCCCAGGGCGCGGGGACACCGGGGAGCTGTTTTTT.

The chain links TRBV6-2 or TRBV6-3 to TRBJ1-1; D is possibly TRBD1 (5 bases). CDR1 is MNHEY and CDR2 is SVGEGT in the germline V gene. Trimming removed 2 bases at V and 4 bases at J, with 8 bases between. The CDR3 runs to 13 residues. The DNA of the CDR3 is TGTGCCAGCAGTTACCAGGGTTCCACTGAAGCTTTCTTT. Residues: CASSYQGSTEAFF.

This chain links TRBV12-1 with TRBJ1-2; TRBD1 reflects the table's D call only, with no check against the DNA. TRBV12-1 is listed as a pseudogene. This CDR3 spans 16 amino acids. The CDR3 sequence: CASSFLLTGWCDGYTF. CDR3 in DNA: TGTGCCAGCAGCTTTTTACTGACAGGGTGGTGCGATGGCTACACCTTC.

The chain uses TRBV7-8 and TRBJ2-1; TRBD2 is a possible D gene (6 bases). Germline CDR1 reads SGHVS; CDR2 reads FQNEAQ. CDR3 length: 13 amino acids. Trimming took off 2 bases at V and 9 bases at J, with 11 bases between the two ends. CDR3: CASSLRTNAEQFF. CDR3 bases: TGTGCCAGCAGCTTACGGACTAATGCTGAGCAGTTCTTC.

The V and J genes are TRBV4-3 and TRBJ1-2; weak D call: TRBD1 (5 bases). This CDR3 region has 16 residues. The V and J ends lost 1 base and 0 bases respectively, with 12 bases between them. CDR1 and CDR2 (germline): LGHNA, YSLEER. The CDR3 nucleotides read TGCGCCAGCAGCCAAGGGGCAGGGTGGGCTAACTATGGCTACACCTTC. Translating it yields CASSQGAGWANYGYTF.

This clone was observed a few times. The chain combines TRBV11-2 with TRBJ2-7; 8 bases are a match to TRBD2. The CDR3 length is 16 residues. Germline V lookup: CDR1 SGHAT, CDR2 FQNNGV. V shed 4 bases and J 2 bases; nucleotides not matched to a gene: 10. The CDR3 loop reads CASSYTSSGETYEQYV. The CDR3 nucleotides read TGTGCCAGCAGCTATACGAGTAGCGGGGAAACCTACGAGCAGTACGTC.